This TCR beta chain appears in the sequencing data of a study of human T cells and chemical hapten exposure. Study as a whole: Weekly diphenylcyclopropenone doses were given to patients' scalps across the roughly 25-week study.

The time point is: patch test 1, 2 weeks after DPC sensitization. Noted treatment: therapeutic diphenylcyclopropenone sensitization with weekly scalp DPC. This clonotype was counted between two and nine times. Its target is unknown. Findings of the study overall: Each of the donors had alopecia, so their immune responses may not resemble those of healthy people.

CDR1 SEHNR and CDR2 FQNEAQ come from the germline V gene (reference sequence). Trimming removed 0 bases at V and 7 bases at J, with 4 bases between. The CDR3 runs 12 residues. Authors' analysis steps: A per-sample median of about 94,000 TCRs was observed, with counts ranging from roughly 20,000 to 700,000. TCRdb used MiXCR to reprocess the RACE reads, holding one entry per CDR3 protein. V and J calls and clone size were set by TCRdb, not the authors. Of 75,000 to 100,000 distinct CDR3 sequences listed, about 11% are singletons. This sequence joins TRBV7-9 and TRBJ2-1, with unresolved D. The TCR was taken from a man aged 35-49 years with alopecia areata. Some clones in this sample may be carry-over from other donors' samples. Sequencing was performed on whole blood, taken in connection with sensitization to the hapten diphenylcyclopropenone (DPC). For the CDR3, the DNA is TGTGCCAGCAGCTTAGCCGCGAATGAGCAGTTCTTC. Amino acid sequence: CASSLAANEQFF.